Detailed here is one TCR beta chain. Germline CDR1 MDHEN, CDR2 SYDVKM. V was clipped by 6 bases and J by 4 bases; unmatched bases: 2. The CDR3 is 13 amino acids. Original methodology: Using reference gene primer amplification, nucleated cell counts were estimated. Assay used: immunoSEQ multiplex PCR; TCRdb lists only in-frame clones, some missing. That table is the source of V, J and clone size, and D and trimming were worked out from the DNA. The data show about 160,000 clones, roughly 86% seen once. The data are from a study of blood T cell repertoires in COVID-19. Across the study: The United States, Italy and Spain provided the acute and convalescent COVID-19 samples. T cells, B-cell-depleted T cells, or PBMCs supplied cDNA or gDNA.

The genes are TRBV28 and TRBJ1-2; TRBD1 agrees at 10 bases. The sequencing input was peripheral blood. This clonotype was obtained from a woman aged 60 to 75 who had recovered from COVID-19. The CDR3 here is CASSRDRGYGYTF. CDR3 nucleotides: TGTGCCAGCAGCCGGGACAGGGGCTATGGCTACACCTTC.